This T cell receptor beta chain is from a study of CD8 T cells in Susac syndrome. Per the germline V gene, CDR1 is LNHNV and CDR2 is YYDKDF (reference sequence). CDR3 length: 18 residues. Trimming took off 0 bases at V and 3 bases at J, with 17 bases between the two ends. Sequencing targeted TCR beta in blood CD8+ and CD4+ T cells. Relapsing-remitting disease, either stable or active, was present in the treatment-naive patients who were the multiple sclerosis controls. FACS enriched CD8+ TEMRA cells, while bulk CD8+ and CD4+ were negatively isolated. Random hexamers were used to reverse transcribe the RNA input (0.5 to 1 ug). TCR beta CDR3 was amplified by immunoSEQ covering 54 Vbeta and 13 Jbeta. Using its own MiXCR run on the immunoSEQ multiplex PCR reads, TCRdb lists one record per CDR3 protein. The table has a few hundred thousand distinct CDR3 sequences, around 96% seen once.

The chain couples TRBV15 to TRBJ1-4; possible D gene TRBD1, 5 bases. The receptor was derived from a human donor with multiple sclerosis. Sequencing was performed on CD4+ T cells from PBMCs. CDR3 nucleotides: TGTGCCACCAGCAGAGATGGGGGAGGCTTAGGGGCTAATGAAAAACTGTTTTTT. Amino acid sequence: CATSRDGGGLGANEKLFF.